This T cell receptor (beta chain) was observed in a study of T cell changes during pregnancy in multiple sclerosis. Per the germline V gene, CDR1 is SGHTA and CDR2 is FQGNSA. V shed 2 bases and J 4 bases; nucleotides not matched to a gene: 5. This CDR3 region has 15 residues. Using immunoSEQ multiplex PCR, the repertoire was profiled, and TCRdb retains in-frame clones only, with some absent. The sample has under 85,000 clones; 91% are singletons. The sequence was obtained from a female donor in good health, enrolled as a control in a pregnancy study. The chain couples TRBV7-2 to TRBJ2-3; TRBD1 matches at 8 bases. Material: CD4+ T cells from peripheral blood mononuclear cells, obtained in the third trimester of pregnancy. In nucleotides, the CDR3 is TGTGCCAGCAGCTTACAGGGGGCTTCTGCAGATACGCAGTATTTT. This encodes CASSLQGASADTQYF.